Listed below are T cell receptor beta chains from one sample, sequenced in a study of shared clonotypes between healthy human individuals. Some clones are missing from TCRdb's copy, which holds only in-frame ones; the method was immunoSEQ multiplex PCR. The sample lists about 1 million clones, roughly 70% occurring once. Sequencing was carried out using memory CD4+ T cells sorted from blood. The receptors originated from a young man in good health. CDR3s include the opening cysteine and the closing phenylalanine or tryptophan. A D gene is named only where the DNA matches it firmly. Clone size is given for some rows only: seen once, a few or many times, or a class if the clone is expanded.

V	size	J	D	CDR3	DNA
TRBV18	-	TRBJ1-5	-	CASLIPIGFNQPQHF	TGTGCCAGCTTAATCCCTATTGGATTCAATCAGCCCCAGCATTTT
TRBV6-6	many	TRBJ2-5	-	CASSSTSQETQYF	TGTGCCAGCAGTTCGACCAGTCAAGAGACCCAGTACTTC
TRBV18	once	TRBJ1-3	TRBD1	CASSPGTDSGNTIYF	TGTGCCAGCTCACCGGGGACAGACTCTGGAAACACCATATATTTT
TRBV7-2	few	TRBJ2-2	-	CASRAGDTTGELFF	TGTGCCAGCAGGGCCGGGGATACCACCGGGGAGCTGTTTTTT
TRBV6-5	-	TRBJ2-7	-	CASQAGEVYEQYF	TGTGCCAGCCAGGCAGGGGAGGTGTACGAGCAGTACTTC
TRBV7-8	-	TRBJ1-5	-	CASSLVPGNQPQHF	TGTGCCAGCAGCTTAGTTCCGGGCAATCAGCCCCAGCATTTT
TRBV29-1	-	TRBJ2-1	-	CSSIRRGGSEKMWNEQFF	TGCAGCTCAATCAGGAGGGGGGGTAGCGAGAAGATGTGGAATGAGCAGTTCTTC
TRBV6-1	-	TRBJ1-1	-	CASSEDGRLNTEAFF	TGTGCCAGCAGTGAAGATGGCAGATTGAACACTGAAGCTTTCTTT
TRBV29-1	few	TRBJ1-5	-	CSVAGSNQPQHF	TGCAGCGTTGCCGGTAGCAATCAGCCCCAGCATTTT
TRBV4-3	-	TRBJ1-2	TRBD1	CASSQGGTGKIYGYTF	TGCGCCAGCAGCCAAGGCGGGACAGGAAAAATCTATGGCTACACCTTC
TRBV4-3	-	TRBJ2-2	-	CASSPHRTGSTGELFF	TGCGCCAGCAGCCCACACCGGACGGGGAGCACCGGGGAGCTGTTTTTT
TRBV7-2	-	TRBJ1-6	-	CASSLSFRGFVSGSPLHF	TGTGCCAGCAGCTTGTCATTCCGGGGGTTCGTCAGCGGTTCACCCCTCCACTTT
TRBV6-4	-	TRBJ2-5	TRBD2	CASRRPNPSTGGGETQYF	TGTGCCAGCAGGAGACCGAACCCTTCAACGGGGGGTGGGGAGACCCAGTACTTC
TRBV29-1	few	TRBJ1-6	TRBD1	CSGRTGDGSPLHF	TGCAGCGGACGGACAGGGGATGGTTCACCCCTCCACTTT
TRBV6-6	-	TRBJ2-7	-	CASSYFPSYEQYF	TGTGCCAGCAGTTACTTTCCCAGTTACGAGCAGTACTTC
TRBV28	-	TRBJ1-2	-	CASSLDGNYGYTF	TGTGCCAGCAGTTTGGACGGTAACTATGGCTACACCTTC
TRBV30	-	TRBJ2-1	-	CAWRPPWGNNEQFF	TGTGCCTGGAGACCCCCGTGGGGAAACAATGAGCAGTTCTTC